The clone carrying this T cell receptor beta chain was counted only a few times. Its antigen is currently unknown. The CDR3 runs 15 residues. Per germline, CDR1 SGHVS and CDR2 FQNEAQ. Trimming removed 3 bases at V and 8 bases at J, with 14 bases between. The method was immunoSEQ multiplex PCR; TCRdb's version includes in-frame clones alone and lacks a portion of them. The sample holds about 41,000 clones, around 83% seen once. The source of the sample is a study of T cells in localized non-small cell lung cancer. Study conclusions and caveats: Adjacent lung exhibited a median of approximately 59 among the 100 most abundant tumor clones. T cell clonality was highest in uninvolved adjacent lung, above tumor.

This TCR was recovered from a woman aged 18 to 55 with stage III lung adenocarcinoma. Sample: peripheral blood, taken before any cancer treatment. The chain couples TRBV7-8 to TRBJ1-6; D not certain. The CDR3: CASSFRAPGDSPLHF. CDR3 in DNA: TGTGCCAGCAGCTTCCGGGCCCCCGGCGATTCACCCCTCCACTTT.